This T cell receptor (beta chain) was captured in a study of T cells after posttransplantation cyclophosphamide. General study results and limits: Later blood repertoires were often dominated by clones from the donor CD8+ memory compartment. Skin or GI-infiltrating T cells shared few TRB sequences with blood.

Sequencing used immunoSEQ multiplex PCR; TCRdb keeps in-frame clones, though not all of them. The sample shows 30,000 to 40,000 clones, none of them appearing just once. In this sample, this clone turned up many times. The antigen is not known. V was clipped by 4 bases and J by 2 bases; unmatched bases: 5. This CDR3 has 14 residues. CDR1 is SGHNT, CDR2 YYREEE, per germline (reference sequence). The V gene is TRBV5-4, the J gene TRBJ1-2; TRBD1 agrees at 7 bases. Sequencing was done on a sample of PBMCs. This receptor was obtained from a man aged 50-60 years in good health, CMV-negative, and a related stem cell transplant donor. In DNA form, the CDR3 reads TGTGCCAGCAGCAGGGGACAGCCCAACTATGGCTACACCTTC. Translated, it gives CASSRGQPNYGYTF.